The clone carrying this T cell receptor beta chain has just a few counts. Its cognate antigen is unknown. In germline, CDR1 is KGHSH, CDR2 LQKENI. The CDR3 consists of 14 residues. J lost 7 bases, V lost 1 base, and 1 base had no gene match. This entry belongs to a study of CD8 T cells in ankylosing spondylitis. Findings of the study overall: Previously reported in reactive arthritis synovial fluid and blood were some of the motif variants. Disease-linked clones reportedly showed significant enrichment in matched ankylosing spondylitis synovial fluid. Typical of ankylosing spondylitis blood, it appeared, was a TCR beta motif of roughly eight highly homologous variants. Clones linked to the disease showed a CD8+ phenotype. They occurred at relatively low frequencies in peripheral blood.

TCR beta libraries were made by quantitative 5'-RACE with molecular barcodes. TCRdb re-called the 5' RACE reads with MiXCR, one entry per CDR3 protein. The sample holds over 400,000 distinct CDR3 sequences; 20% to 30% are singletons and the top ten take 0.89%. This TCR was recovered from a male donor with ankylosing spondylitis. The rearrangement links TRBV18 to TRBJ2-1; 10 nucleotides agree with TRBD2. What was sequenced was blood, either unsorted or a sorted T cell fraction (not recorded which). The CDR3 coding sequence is TGTGCCAGCTCACCACTAGCGGGAGGAAATGAGCAGTTCTTC. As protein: CASSPLAGGNEQFF.